In its sample, the clone carrying this TCR beta chain was seen once. Its antigen is not known. This may be a read error: a much more frequent sequence differs by one nucleotide. The data were obtained in a study of glioma-infiltrating T cells. Overall study findings and caveats: Above-expected tissue-blood divergence occurred in all gliomas, most in low-grade ones. Only very few CDR3 sequences appeared in both tissue and blood.

The iRepertoire nested amplicon-rescue multiplex PCR amplified TCR alpha and beta CDR3s from RNA. One entry per CDR3 protein, called by TCRdb with MiXCR from the multiplex PCR reads. The sample has some 99,000 distinct CDR3 sequences; less than 30% are singletons. The source material was glioma tissue, nonneoplastic brain tissue, or PBMCs (not recorded which). The source is a human donor with low-grade glioma or glioblastoma, undergoing nonglioma brain surgery, or in good health (not recorded which).

The CDR3 is CASSPVGTGTNVLTF. CDR3 nucleotides: TGTGCCAGCAGTCCTGTGGGGACCGGGACCAACGTCCTGACTTTC. The chain carries TRBV2 and TRBJ2-6; D possibly uses TRBD1 or TRBD2 (5 bases each). Germline CDR1 and CDR2: SNHLY and FYNNEI. The CDR3 length is 15 residues. V lost 5 bases to trimming and J lost 8 bases, with 16 bases between them.